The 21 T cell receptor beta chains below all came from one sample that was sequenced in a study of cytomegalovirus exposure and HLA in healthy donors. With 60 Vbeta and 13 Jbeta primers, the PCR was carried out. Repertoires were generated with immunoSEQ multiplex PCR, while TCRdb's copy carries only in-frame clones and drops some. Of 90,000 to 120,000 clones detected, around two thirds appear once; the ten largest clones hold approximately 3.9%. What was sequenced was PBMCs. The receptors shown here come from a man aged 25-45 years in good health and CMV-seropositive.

This CDR3 reads CATSVQTGSSYEQYF. The CDR3 DNA sequence: TGTGCCACCAGCGTCCAGACAGGAAGCTCCTACGAGCAGTACTTC. The V gene is TRBV15, the J gene TRBJ2-7, with a weak D call TRBD1 (6 bases). V lost 5 bases to trimming and J lost 0 bases, with 14 bases between them. The germline CDR1 and CDR2 sequences are LNHNV and YYDKDF (reference sequence). CDR3 length: 15 amino acids.

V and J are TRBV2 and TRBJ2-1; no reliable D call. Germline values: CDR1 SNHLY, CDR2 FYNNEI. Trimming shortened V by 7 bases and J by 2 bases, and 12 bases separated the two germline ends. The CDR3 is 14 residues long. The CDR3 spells CASNGDSTYNEQFF. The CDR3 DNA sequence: TGTGCCAGCAATGGTGACTCTACCTACAATGAGCAGTTCTTC.

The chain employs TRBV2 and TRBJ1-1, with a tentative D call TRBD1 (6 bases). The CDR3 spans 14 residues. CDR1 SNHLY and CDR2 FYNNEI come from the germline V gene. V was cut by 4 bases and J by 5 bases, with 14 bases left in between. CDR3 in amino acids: CASSAWTAGTEAFF. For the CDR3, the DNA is TGTGCCAGCAGTGCTTGGACAGCCGGGACTGAAGCTTTCTTT.

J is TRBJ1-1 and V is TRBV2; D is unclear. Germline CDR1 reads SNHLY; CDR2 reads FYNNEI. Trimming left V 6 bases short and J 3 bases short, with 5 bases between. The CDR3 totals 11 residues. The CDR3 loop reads CASSRDTEAFF. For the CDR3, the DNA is TGTGCCAGCAGCCGGGACACTGAAGCTTTCTTT.

The CDR3, as DNA: TGTGCCAGCAGCCAAGAACGCTCAGGGGCGGGCACAGATACGCAGTATTTT. Amino acid sequence: CASSQERSGAGTDTQYF. This sequence joins TRBV14 and TRBJ2-3; a possible D gene is TRBD1 (6 bases). CDR1 and CDR2 (germline): SGHDN, FVKESK. CDR3 length: 17 residues. Trimming took 0 bases from V and 1 from J, leaving 14 bases between them.

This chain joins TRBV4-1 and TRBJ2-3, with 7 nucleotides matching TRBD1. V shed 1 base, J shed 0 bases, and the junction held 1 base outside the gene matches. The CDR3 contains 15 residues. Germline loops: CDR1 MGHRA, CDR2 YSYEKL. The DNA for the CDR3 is TGCGCCAGCAGCCAAGTACAGGGGAGCACAGATACGCAGTATTTT. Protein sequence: CASSQVQGSTDTQYF.

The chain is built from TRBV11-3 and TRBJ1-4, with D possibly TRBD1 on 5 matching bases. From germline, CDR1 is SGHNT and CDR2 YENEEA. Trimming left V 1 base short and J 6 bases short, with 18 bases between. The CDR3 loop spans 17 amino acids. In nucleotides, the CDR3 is TGTGCCAGCAGCTTAGGGAGGGGAATGATTCGGGATGAAAAACTGTTTTTT. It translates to CASSLGRGMIRDEKLFF.

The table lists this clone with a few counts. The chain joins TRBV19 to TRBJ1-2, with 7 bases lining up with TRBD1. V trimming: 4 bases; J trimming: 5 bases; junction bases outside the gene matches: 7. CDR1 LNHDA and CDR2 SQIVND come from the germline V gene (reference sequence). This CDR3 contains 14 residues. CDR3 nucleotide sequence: TGTGCCAGTAGTAGACAGGGACGGCAATATGGCTACACCTTC. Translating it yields CASSRQGRQYGYTF.

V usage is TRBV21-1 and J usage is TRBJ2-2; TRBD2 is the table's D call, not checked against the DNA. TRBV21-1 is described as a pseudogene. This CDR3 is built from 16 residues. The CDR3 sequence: CASSKGGGAGTGELFF. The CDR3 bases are TGTGCCAGCAGCAAGGGCGGGGGGGCAGGCACCGGGGAGCTGTTTTTT.

In DNA form, the CDR3 reads TGTGCCAGCAGCCAAGACAGGGGCAGCTCCTACAATGAGCAGTTCTTC. Translation gives CASSQDRGSSYNEQFF. The genes are TRBV4-2 and TRBJ2-1; a weak D match, TRBD1 (6 bases). The CDR3 has 16 amino acids. The germline V and J ends were trimmed by 0 bases and 0 bases, with 9 bases remaining between them. CDR1 and CDR2 (germline): LGHNA, YNFKEQ.

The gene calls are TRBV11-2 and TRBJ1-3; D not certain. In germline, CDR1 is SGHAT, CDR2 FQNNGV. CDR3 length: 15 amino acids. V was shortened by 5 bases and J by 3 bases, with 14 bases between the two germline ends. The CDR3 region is CASSPQINSGNTIYF. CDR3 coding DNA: TGTGCCAGCAGCCCCCAAATTAATAGTGGAAACACCATATATTTT.

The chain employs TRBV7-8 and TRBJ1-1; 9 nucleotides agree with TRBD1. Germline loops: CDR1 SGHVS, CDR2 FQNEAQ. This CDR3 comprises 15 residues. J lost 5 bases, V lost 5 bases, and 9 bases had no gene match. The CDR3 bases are TGTGCCAGCAGCCCCGGACAGGGGAAATTGACTGAAGCTTTCTTT. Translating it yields CASSPGQGKLTEAFF.

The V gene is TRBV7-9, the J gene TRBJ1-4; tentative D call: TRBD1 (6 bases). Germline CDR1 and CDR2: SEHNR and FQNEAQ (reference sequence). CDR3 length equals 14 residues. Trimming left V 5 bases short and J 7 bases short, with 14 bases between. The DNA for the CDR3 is TGTGCCAGCAGCAGAAACAGGGAAACTGAAAAACTGTTTTTT. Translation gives CASSRNRETEKLFF.

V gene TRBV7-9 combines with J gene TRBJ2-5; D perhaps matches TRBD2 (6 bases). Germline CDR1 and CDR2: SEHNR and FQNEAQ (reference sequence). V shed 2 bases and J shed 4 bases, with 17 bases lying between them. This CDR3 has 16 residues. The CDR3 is CASSLRVGGYPETQYF. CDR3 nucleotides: TGTGCCAGCAGCTTAAGGGTTGGAGGGTATCCAGAGACCCAGTACTTC. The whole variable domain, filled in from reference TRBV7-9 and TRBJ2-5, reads DTGVSQNPRHKITKRGQNVTFRCDPISEHNRLYWYRQTLGQGPEFLTYFQNEAQLEKSRLLSDRFSAERPKGSFSTLEIQRTEQGDSAMYLCASSLRVGGYPETQYFGPGTRLLVL.

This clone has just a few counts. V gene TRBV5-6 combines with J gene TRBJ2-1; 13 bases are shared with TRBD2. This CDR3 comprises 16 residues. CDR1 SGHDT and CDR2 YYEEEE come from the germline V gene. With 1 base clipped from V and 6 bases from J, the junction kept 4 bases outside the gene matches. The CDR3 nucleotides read TGTGCCAGCAGCTTGCCGGGACTAGCGGGGTTCAATGAGCAGTTCTTC. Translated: CASSLPGLAGFNEQFF.

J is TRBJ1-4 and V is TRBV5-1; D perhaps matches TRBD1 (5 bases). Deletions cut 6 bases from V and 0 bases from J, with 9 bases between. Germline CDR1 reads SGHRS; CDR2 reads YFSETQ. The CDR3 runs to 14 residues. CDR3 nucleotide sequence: TGCGCCAGCACGGGGGACCCAACTAATGAAAAACTGTTTTTT. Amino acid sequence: CASTGDPTNEKLFF. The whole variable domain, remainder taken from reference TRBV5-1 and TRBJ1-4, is KAGVTQTPRYLIKTRGQQVTLSCSPISGHRSVSWYQQTPGQGLQFLFEYFSETQRNKGNFPGRFSGRQFSNSRSEMNVSTLELGDSALYLCASTGDPTNEKLFFGSGTQLSVL.

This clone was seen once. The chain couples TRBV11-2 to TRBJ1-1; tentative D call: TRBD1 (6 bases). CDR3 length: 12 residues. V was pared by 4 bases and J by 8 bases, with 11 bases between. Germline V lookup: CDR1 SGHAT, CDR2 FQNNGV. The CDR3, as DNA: TGTGCCAGCAGCTCCGTAGACAGGGAAGCTTTCTTT. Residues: CASSSVDREAFF.

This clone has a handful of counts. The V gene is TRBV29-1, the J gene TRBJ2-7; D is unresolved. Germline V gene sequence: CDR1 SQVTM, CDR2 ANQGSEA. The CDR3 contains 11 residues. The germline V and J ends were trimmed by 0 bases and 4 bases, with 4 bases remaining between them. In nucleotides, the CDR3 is TGCAGCGTTGAAGATCTGTACGAGCAGTACTTC. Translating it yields CSVEDLYEQYF.

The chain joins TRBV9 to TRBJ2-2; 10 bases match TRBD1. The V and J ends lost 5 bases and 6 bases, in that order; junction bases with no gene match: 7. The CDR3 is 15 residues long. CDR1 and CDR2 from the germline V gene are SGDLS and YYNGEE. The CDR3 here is CASSGTGTGAGELFF. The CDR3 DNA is TGTGCCAGCAGTGGAACCGGGACAGGGGCCGGGGAGCTGTTTTTT.

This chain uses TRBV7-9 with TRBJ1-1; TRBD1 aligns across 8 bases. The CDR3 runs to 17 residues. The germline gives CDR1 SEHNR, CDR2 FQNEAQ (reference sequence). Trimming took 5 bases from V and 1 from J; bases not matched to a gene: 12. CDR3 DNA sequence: TGTGCCAGCAGCCCTCGGGACAGGACCAGGTCGAACACTGAAGCTTTCTTT. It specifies CASSPRDRTRSNTEAFF.

This CDR3 reads CAISASSGAVSTDTQYF. The CDR3 DNA sequence: TGTGCCATCAGTGCGTCTAGCGGGGCCGTTAGCACAGATACGCAGTATTTT. The J gene is TRBJ2-3, the V gene TRBV10-3, with 9 bases aligning to TRBD2. The germline gives CDR1 ENHRY, CDR2 SYGVKD. The CDR3 has 17 residues. With 4 bases clipped from V and 0 bases from J, the junction kept 8 bases outside the gene matches.